One and the same sample provided the 7 T cell receptor beta chains below, sequenced in a study of OX40 agonist ivuxolimab in advanced cancers. The data were produced by immunoSEQ multiplex PCR, yet TCRdb's version contains in-frame clones alone and is incomplete. The repertoire has 39,000 or so clones, more than 80% of them found once; the top ten carry 0.58%. Sequenced here: CD4+ or CD8+ T cells sorted from blood, sampled in a trial of the OX40 agonist ivuxolimab. These TCRs come from an adult with an advanced solid tumor such as melanoma, head and neck, liver or kidney cancer.

A single count supports this clone. This chain joins TRBV18 and TRBJ1-3; D ambiguous. CDR3 length: 18 amino acids. V shed 3 bases and J shed 0 bases, with 18 bases lying between them. Germline V gene lookup returns CDR1 KGHSH and CDR2 LQKENI. The DNA for the CDR3 is TGTGCCAGCTCACCCCAACCCCTCGGGATGCTCTCTGGAAACACCATATATTTT. This translates into CASSPQPLGMLSGNTIYF.

The rearrangement joins TRBV27 to TRBJ1-2, with D perhaps TRBD1 (5 bases). Germline loops: CDR1 MNHEY, CDR2 SMNVEV (reference sequence). The V gene lost 2 bases and the J gene lost 0 bases, with 10 bases spanning the gap. This CDR3 is 15 amino acids long. Here the CDR3 reads CASSLMAGTNYGYTF. The CDR3 DNA follows: TGTGCCAGCAGTTTAATGGCAGGGACTAACTATGGCTACACCTTC.

V usage is TRBV11-3 and J usage is TRBJ2-1, with 9 bases lining up with TRBD2. The CDR3 consists of 16 residues. Germline trimming cut 0 bases from V and 4 bases from J; bases unmatched to any gene: 4. Germline V gives CDR1 SGHNT, CDR2 YENEEA. CDR3 in amino acids: CASSLEEAGGYNEQFF. The DNA for the CDR3 is TGTGCCAGCAGCTTAGAAGAAGCGGGGGGATACAATGAGCAGTTCTTC.

This clone was observed a single time. This chain links TRBV5-4 with TRBJ2-7; 8 bases line up with TRBD1. V shed 4 bases and J 3 bases; nucleotides not matched to a gene: 3. There are 13 residues in the CDR3. Germline CDR1 reads SGHNT; CDR2 reads YYREEE (reference sequence). Here the CDR3 DNA reads TGTGCCAGCAGCAAAGGACAGGGCTACGAGCAGTACTTC. Translated: CASSKGQGYEQYF.

In its sample, this clone was seen a few times. The rearrangement links TRBV6-5 to TRBJ1-1; D unclear. This CDR3 has 10 amino acids. CDR1 and CDR2 from the germline V gene are MNHEY and SVGAGI. V gave up 6 bases and J gave up 1 base, with 0 bases separating them. The CDR3 DNA is TGTGCCAGCAGGAACACTGAAGCTTTCTTT. This gives the protein CASRNTEAFF.

The V gene is TRBV6-1, the J gene TRBJ1-1; 7 positions match TRBD1. The germline V gene has CDR1 MNHNS and CDR2 SASEGT. V dropped 6 bases and J dropped 0; count of bases not matched to a gene: 4. CDR3 length equals 14 residues. The CDR3 region is CASRRQGVNTEAFF. The DNA for the CDR3 is TGTGCCAGCAGGCGACAGGGCGTGAACACTGAAGCTTTCTTT.

This chain links TRBV4-3 with TRBJ1-3, with D possibly matching TRBD1 (6 bases). The CDR3 is 17 amino acids. V was pared by 1 base and J by 0 bases, with 13 bases between. The germline V gene has CDR1 LGHNA and CDR2 YSLEER. Written as DNA, the CDR3 is TGCGCCAGCAGCCAAGGGGGGGCAGGCTTCTCTGGAAACACCATATATTTT. Translation gives CASSQGGAGFSGNTIYF.